A single TCR beta chain is shown here with its context. Original methodology: It was from reference gene primer amplification that nucleated cell counts were estimated. Here immunoSEQ multiplex PCR was the method, and the copy in TCRdb shows in-frame clones only, minus some. V, J and clone size reflect that table, while D and trimming were determined from the DNA. Of hundreds of thousands of clones in the sample, about 90% were seen once. This sample was taken from a study of blood T cell repertoires in COVID-19. Turning to the study itself: Whether acute or convalescent, the COVID-19 samples came from the United States, Italy and Spain. PBMCs, B-cell-depleted T cells, or T cells provided the cDNA or gDNA that made up the material.

The sequencing input was peripheral blood. The receptor's source is a woman aged 18-29 years who had recovered from COVID-19.

The CDR3 region is CATSSDTGTGGFLTQYF. The DNA for the CDR3 is TGTGCCACCAGCAGCGACACCGGGACAGGGGGGTTCCTCACGCAGTATTTT. The chain recombines TRBV15 with TRBJ2-3, with 11 bases matching TRBD1. CDR3 length: 17 amino acids. Germline lookup yields CDR1 LNHNV and CDR2 YYDKDF (reference sequence). Losses at the gene ends were 3 bases for V and 9 bases for J; bases not matched to a gene: 14.